What follows are 7 T cell receptor beta chains derived from one specimen sequenced in a study of early T cells in non-severe SARS-CoV-2 infection. Using its own MiXCR run on the 5' RACE reads, TCRdb lists one record per CDR3 protein. The sample lists 100,000 to 120,000 distinct CDR3 sequences, 10% to 15% seen once, with 3.5% to 4% in the top ten. The sequencing here drew on whole blood, taken at baseline. Receptors originate from an adult who was a healthcare worker with PCR-confirmed SARS-CoV-2 infection or an uninfected control (not recorded which).

The chain is built from TRBV12-3 or TRBV12-4 and TRBJ2-1; 10 bases align to TRBD2. Trimming removed 4 bases from V and 5 bases from J; junction bases left unmatched: 8. This CDR3 spans 16 amino acids. CDR3 sequence reads: CASSSTSSGSDNEQFF. Written as DNA, the CDR3 is TGTGCCAGCAGTTCAACGTCTAGCGGGAGTGACAATGAGCAGTTCTTC.

This chain uses TRBV7-3 with TRBJ1-3, with D possibly matching TRBD1 (5 bases). Germline loops: CDR1 SGHTA, CDR2 FQGTGA. V lost 5 bases, J lost 3 bases, and 11 bases lay in between. The length of the CDR3 is 14 residues. This chain's CDR3 is CASSRGGIGNTIYF. In nucleotides, the CDR3 is TGTGCCAGCAGCCGTGGGGGAATTGGAAACACCATATATTTT. The whole variable domain, filled in from reference TRBV7-3 and TRBJ1-3, reads GAGVSQTPSNKVTEKGKYVELRCDPISGHTALYWYRQSLGQGPEFLIYFQGTGAADDSGLPNDRFFAVRPEGSVSTLKIQRTERGDSAVYLCASSRGGIGNTIYFGEGSWLTVV.

CDR3 region: CASTKTGGAGEQYF. The DNA of the CDR3 is TGTGCCAGCACCAAAACTGGCGGCGCCGGCGAGCAGTACTTC. The chain joins TRBV2 to TRBJ2-7, with D unresolved. The CDR3 has 14 amino acids. V was clipped by 7 bases and J by 6 bases, with 19 bases between them. CDR1 is SNHLY, CDR2 FYNNEI, per germline.

This clonotype was seen more than once but under ten times. V usage is TRBV28 and J usage is TRBJ2-7; perhaps TRBD2 as D (5 bases). The V end lost 2 bases, the J end lost 5 bases, and 13 bases lay between the germline ends. CDR1 MDHEN and CDR2 SYDVKM come from the germline V gene. The length of the CDR3 is 14 residues. In DNA, the CDR3 is TGTGCCAGCAGTTTAGTAGAGAGGGTCCACGAGCAGTACTTC. This encodes CASSLVERVHEQYF.

The DNA for the CDR3 is TGTGCCAGCAATGACAGGGGGTACACAGATACGCAGTATTTT. Protein sequence: CASNDRGYTDTQYF. The genes are TRBV25-1 and TRBJ2-3, with TRBD1 identical over 9 bases. Germline CDR1 is MGHDK and CDR2 is SYGVNS. The CDR3 consists of 14 residues. J was trimmed by 2 bases and V by 7 bases; bases with no gene match: 4.

This clonotype was seen a handful of times. V usage is TRBV7-7 and J usage is TRBJ2-2, with 10 bases identical to TRBD2. V shed 5 bases and J 0 bases; nucleotides not matched to a gene: 3. This CDR3 is built from 16 residues. CDR1 is SSHAT, CDR2 FNYEAQ, per germline (reference sequence). Here the CDR3 reads CASSPSGGPNTGELFF. The DNA of the CDR3 is TGTGCCAGCAGCCCTAGCGGGGGCCCGAACACCGGGGAGCTGTTTTTT.

This clonotype showed up many times. The V and J genes are TRBV5-1 and TRBJ2-7, with D perhaps TRBD1 (6 bases). Trimming took 4 bases from V and 2 from J, leaving 22 bases between them. This CDR3 contains 17 residues. Looked up from germline, CDR1 is SGHRS and CDR2 is YFSETQ. CDR3 sequence: CASSGTPRGPATYEQYF. The CDR3, as DNA: TGCGCCAGCAGCGGAACCCCCAGGGGACCTGCCACCTACGAGCAGTACTTC. Combining the CDR3 with reference TRBV5-1 and TRBJ2-7 gives the whole variable domain KAGVTQTPRYLIKTRGQQVTLSCSPISGHRSVSWYQQTPGQGLQFLFEYFSETQRNKGNFPGRFSGRQFSNSRSEMNVSTLELGDSALYLCASSGTPRGPATYEQYFGPGTRLTVT.